The entry below gives a single T cell receptor (beta chain) sequence along with its context. Antigen specificity is unknown. The data stem from a study of OX40 agonist ivuxolimab in advanced cancers. Study results and limitations: Averaging showed that CD8+ T cells had more expanded clones than CD4+ did. Blood T cells, both CD4+ and CD8+, expanded clonally by week 6 at 0.1 to 3.0 mg/kg.

Clones were read by immunoSEQ multiplex PCR, and TCRdb kept only the in-frame ones, dropping some. In the table there are about 80,000 clones, approximately 82% of which are singletons. The sample consisted of CD4+ or CD8+ T cells sorted from blood, taken in a trial of the OX40 agonist ivuxolimab. This sequence originates from an adult with an advanced solid tumor such as melanoma, head and neck, liver or kidney cancer.

The CDR3 loop reads CAWTTSSGAEQFF. The CDR3, as DNA: TGTGCCTGGACCACAAGTAGCGGTGCAGAGCAGTTCTTC. The V gene is TRBV30, the J gene TRBJ2-1, with D tentatively TRBD2 (6 bases). Germline V CDR1 and CDR2: GTSNPN, SVGIG (reference sequence). The V and J ends lost 4 bases and 10 bases respectively, with 17 bases between them. The CDR3 is 13 residues long.